This TCR beta chain was recorded in a study of human T cells and chemical hapten exposure. Germline V gene sequence: CDR1 MGHDK, CDR2 SYGVNS. The V end was cut by 4 bases, the J end by 2 bases, with 13 bases between. The CDR3 runs 15 residues. Time point denoted: patch test 1, 2 weeks after DPC sensitization. The treatment was: therapeutic diphenylcyclopropenone sensitization with weekly scalp DPC. TCRdb used MiXCR to reprocess the RACE reads, holding one entry per CDR3 protein. Of about 110,000 distinct CDR3 sequences in the sample, 9.5% to 12% were seen once. The source is a middle-aged woman with alopecia areata. Some clones in this sample may be carry-over from other donors' samples. Sequenced material: whole blood, taken in connection with sensitization to the hapten diphenylcyclopropenone (DPC). The chain has TRBV25-1 and TRBJ2-3; TRBD2 might be the D (5 bases). In nucleotides, the CDR3 is TGTGCCAGCAGTGTTGGAGGAAAACACACAGATACGCAGTATTTT. Protein: CASSVGGKHTDTQYF.